This TCR beta chain originates from a study of CD8+CD57+ T cells in acquired aplastic anemia. Study-wide background: Healthy CD8+ samples averaged about 10 million reads. Study outcomes and limitations: Between patients and controls, around 27 CD8+ CDR3 sequences were found in common.

The CDR3 is made up of 13 amino acids. Germline lookup yields CDR1 SGDLS and CDR2 YYNGEE. Trimming took 2 bases from V and 7 from J; bases not matched to a gene: 1. This clonotype has ten or more counts. As yet, its antigen is unknown. Profiling that covered TCR beta VDJ and CDR3 relied on genomic DNA as its template. TCRdb used MiXCR to reprocess the reads, holding one entry per CDR3 protein. Counted here are about 210,000 distinct CDR3 sequences, 30% to 40% occurring once; the ten biggest clones make up around 1.1%. Sequenced sample: sorted CD4+, CD8+, or CD8+CD57+ T cells (not recorded which) from PBMCs. The chain combines TRBV9 with TRBJ2-7; TRBD2 matches at 12 bases. This clonotype was sampled from a human donor in good health, serving as a control. The CDR3 DNA reads TGTGCCAGCAGCGTGACTAGCGGGAGAGAGCAGTACTTC. Translating gives CASSVTSGREQYF. Supplemented by reference TRBV9 and TRBJ2-7, the full variable domain reads DSGVTQTPKHLITATGQRVTLRCSPRSGDLSVYWYQQSLDQGLQFLIQYYNGEERAKGNILERFSAQQFPDLHSELNLSSLELGDSALYFCASSVTSGREQYFGPGTRLTVT.